A selection of T cell receptor beta chains follows, all from one sample in a study of blood T cell repertoires in COVID-19. Method: immunoSEQ multiplex PCR; TCRdb's copy keeps in-frame clones and lacks some. The sample holds around 280,000 clones, more than 85% seen once. Source material: peripheral blood. Every receptor here comes from a man between 70 and 80 years old with acute or convalescent COVID-19. Both conserved end residues are trimmed from each CDR3. D genes are given only for firm matches. For some rows the clone size is stated as once, few or many, or as a class when expanded; others skip it.

d_gene: TRBD1; abundance: few; j_gene: TRBJ1-2; v_gene: TRBV19; CDR3aa: ASSTDRGGGYT
d_gene: TRBD1; abundance: once; j_gene: TRBJ1-2; v_gene: TRBV7-9; CDR3aa: ASMPRTGDYGYT
d_gene: TRBD1; abundance: .; j_gene: TRBJ2-3; v_gene: TRBV4-3; CDR3aa: ASSQEVLSGTGVTDTQY
d_gene: TRBD2; abundance: .; j_gene: TRBJ2-2; v_gene: TRBV6-2/TRBV6-3; CDR3aa: ASSMPSGGSGELF
d_gene: TRBD2; abundance: few; j_gene: TRBJ2-7; v_gene: TRBV18; CDR3aa: ASSQGLAEYEQY
d_gene: TRBD2; abundance: .; j_gene: TRBJ2-7; v_gene: TRBV7-2; CDR3aa: ASSLNWDYYEQY
d_gene: TRBD2; abundance: once; j_gene: TRBJ2-3; v_gene: TRBV3-1/TRBV3-2; CDR3aa: ASSQDPGGTADTQY
d_gene: TRBD1; abundance: .; j_gene: TRBJ1-6; v_gene: TRBV6-5; CDR3aa: ASSYSRGQGNSPLH
d_gene: .; abundance: .; j_gene: TRBJ1-4; v_gene: TRBV6-5; CDR3aa: ASRPGYTNEKLF
d_gene: .; abundance: .; j_gene: TRBJ2-1; v_gene: TRBV5-1; CDR3aa: ASSLHRGEQF
d_gene: TRBD2; abundance: once; j_gene: TRBJ2-7; v_gene: TRBV7-9; CDR3aa: ASSLLTSGDYEQY
d_gene: .; abundance: .; j_gene: TRBJ2-7; v_gene: TRBV4-3; CDR3aa: ASSQERSGYEQY
d_gene: TRBD1; abundance: .; j_gene: TRBJ1-2; v_gene: TRBV4-2; CDR3aa: ASSPGQGAYGYT
d_gene: .; abundance: .; j_gene: TRBJ1-3; v_gene: TRBV7-6; CDR3aa: ASSLGLGHSGNTIY
d_gene: .; abundance: few; j_gene: TRBJ2-7; v_gene: TRBV10-1; CDR3aa: ASSEFAGEQY
d_gene: TRBD1; abundance: .; j_gene: TRBJ1-5; v_gene: TRBV23-1; CDR3aa: ASSPMGQGEGQPQH
d_gene: TRBD2; abundance: .; j_gene: TRBJ2-3; v_gene: TRBV2; CDR3aa: ASSAPLAGGTDTQY
d_gene: .; abundance: .; j_gene: TRBJ2-5; v_gene: TRBV5-8; CDR3aa: ASSSPGRGQETQY
d_gene: TRBD1; abundance: .; j_gene: TRBJ2-7; v_gene: TRBV5-1; CDR3aa: ASSLDLRGINEQY